This record looks at one T cell receptor beta chain sequence and its context. Its antigen is still unknown. The data originate from a study of OX40 agonist ivuxolimab in advanced cancers. Sequencing was performed with immunoSEQ multiplex PCR; in TCRdb, only in-frame clones are kept and a portion is missing. The sample lists some 70,000 clones, about 90% occurring once. Germline CDR1 SGDLS, CDR2 YYNGEE. The length of the CDR3 is 15 residues. Trimming stripped 0 bases from V and 4 bases from J, with 14 bases between. Study-wide results and limits: Among expanded peripheral T cells, antigen specificity went undetermined.

The clonotype was recovered from an adult with an advanced solid tumor such as melanoma, head and neck, liver or kidney cancer. This specimen consisted of CD4+ or CD8+ T cells sorted from blood, obtained in a trial of the OX40 agonist ivuxolimab. The V and J genes are TRBV9 and TRBJ2-7; D ambiguous. As DNA, the CDR3 is TGTGCCAGCAGCGTAGCTTCAGGAGATTTTTACGAGCAGTACTTC. Protein: CASSVASGDFYEQYF.